Shown below are 8 T cell receptor beta chains from a single sample sequenced in a study of T-cell memory formation after mild COVID-19. Using its own MiXCR run on the 5' RACE reads, TCRdb lists one record per CDR3 protein. Of 450,000 to 700,000 distinct CDR3 sequences listed, roughly 18% were seen once; the top ten hold around 12%. Sequencing was done on a sample of PBMCs or a T cell subset sorted from them (not recorded which). The source of these receptors is an adult woman who had mild COVID-19 (a few samples of this study predate the infection). Cell type and time point are not known.

This clonotype has more than one count but fewer than ten. This chain joins TRBV5-1 and TRBJ1-2; 8 bases align to TRBD1. The CDR3 totals 15 residues. Germline V gene lookup returns CDR1 SGHRS and CDR2 YFSETQ. J lost 2 bases, V lost 1 base, and 4 bases had no gene match. CDR3 protein: CASSLLQGANYGYTF. As DNA, the CDR3 is TGCGCCAGCAGCTTGCTGCAGGGGGCAAACTATGGCTACACCTTC. Full variable domain (missing parts from reference TRBV5-1 and TRBJ1-2): KAGVTQTPRYLIKTRGQQVTLSCSPISGHRSVSWYQQTPGQGLQFLFEYFSETQRNKGNFPGRFSGRQFSNSRSEMNVSTLELGDSALYLCASSLLQGANYGYTFGSGTRLTVV.

This clonotype was observed a handful of times. The chain has TRBV5-1 and TRBJ1-2; the D is unclear. Germline V gene sequence: CDR1 SGHRS, CDR2 YFSETQ. The CDR3 spans 13 residues. V shed 2 bases and J shed 4 bases, with 9 bases lying between them. CDR3 sequence (DNA): TGCGCCAGCAGCTTAGATGTAACCTATGGCTACACCTTC. It specifies CASSLDVTYGYTF.

This clonotype appeared a single time. The rearrangement uses TRBV7-8 and TRBJ2-1; TRBD2 matches at 12 bases. J was trimmed by 8 bases and V by 4 bases; bases with no gene match: 12. This CDR3 region has 17 residues. Germline V gene sequence: CDR1 SGHVS, CDR2 FQNEAQ. The CDR3 nucleotides are TGTGCCAGCAGCTCTAAGACTAGCGGGAGTAGCCTCCATGAGCAGTTCTTC. This sequence encodes CASSSKTSGSSLHEQFF. Using reference TRBV7-8 and TRBJ2-1 for the parts outside the CDR3, the full variable domain is GAGVSQSPRYKVAKRGQDVALRCDPISGHVSLFWYQQALGQGPEFLTYFQNEAQLDKSGLPSDRFFAERPEGSVSTLKIQRTQQEDSAVYLCASSSKTSGSSLHEQFFGPGTRLTVL.

The V gene is TRBV4-3, the J gene TRBJ2-6, with TRBD1 as a possible D gene (6 bases). Trimming pared 1 base from V and 0 bases from J, leaving 16 bases between. CDR1 and CDR2 from the germline V gene are LGHNA and YSLEER. The CDR3 covers 19 residues. CDR3: CASSQVRAGASSGANVLTF. DNA for the CDR3: TGCGCCAGCAGCCAAGTCCGGGCAGGGGCTTCCTCTGGGGCCAACGTCCTGACTTTC.

This chain connects TRBV29-1 to TRBJ1-3; 7 nucleotides line up with TRBD1. The trim removed 5 bases at V and 3 bases at J, leaving 7 bases unmatched. Per germline, CDR1 SQVTM and CDR2 ANQGSEA. The CDR3 is 14 residues long. The CDR3 spells CSVFEQGSGNTIYF. As DNA, the CDR3 is TGCAGCGTTTTCGAACAGGGGAGTGGAAACACCATATATTTT.

This clonotype was observed at least ten times. CDR3 protein: CASSLDRGISYEQYF. CDR3 DNA: TGCGCCAGCAGCTTGGATCGGGGGATCAGCTACGAGCAGTACTTC. The chain recombines TRBV5-1 with TRBJ2-7; the D gene is possibly TRBD2 (6 bases). Germline V CDR1 and CDR2: SGHRS, YFSETQ. This CDR3 has 15 amino acids. V lost 0 bases and J lost 3, with 13 bases in between.

The chain recombines TRBV7-9 with TRBJ1-2, with D possibly being TRBD1 (5 bases). CDR1 is SEHNR, CDR2 FQNEAQ, per germline (reference sequence). Trimming took off 3 bases at V and 4 bases at J, with 12 bases between the two ends. CDR3 size: 14 residues. Written as DNA, the CDR3 is TGTGCCAGCAGCTTCCCGACAGAAGCCTATGGCTACACCTTC. It is translated as CASSFPTEAYGYTF.

This clonotype was picked up a small number of times. The genes are TRBV4-1 and TRBJ2-3; D remains ambiguous. With 0 bases removed from V and 2 bases from J, the gap between germline ends came to 9 bases. There are 15 residues in the CDR3. Per the germline V gene, CDR1 is MGHRA and CDR2 is YSYEKL. CDR3 nucleotide sequence: TGCGCCAGCAGCCAAGATGTAGGCTTCACAGATACGCAGTATTTT. Amino acid sequence: CASSQDVGFTDTQYF.